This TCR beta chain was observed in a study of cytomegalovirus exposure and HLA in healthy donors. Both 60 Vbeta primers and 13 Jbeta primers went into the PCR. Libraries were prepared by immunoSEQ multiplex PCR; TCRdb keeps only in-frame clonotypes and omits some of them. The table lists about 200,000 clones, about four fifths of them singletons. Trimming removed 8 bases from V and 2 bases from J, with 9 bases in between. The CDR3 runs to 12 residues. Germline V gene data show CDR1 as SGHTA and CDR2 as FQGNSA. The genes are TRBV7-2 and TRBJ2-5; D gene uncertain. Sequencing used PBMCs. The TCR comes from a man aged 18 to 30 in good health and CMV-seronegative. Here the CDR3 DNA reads TGTGCCAGCCAGAGGCGGCAAGAGACCCAGTACTTC. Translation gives CASQRRQETQYF. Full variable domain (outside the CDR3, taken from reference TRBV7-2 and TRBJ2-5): GAGVSQSPSNKVTEKGKDVELRCDPISGHTALYWYRQSLGQGLEFLIYFQGNSAPDKSGLPSDRFSAERTGGSVSTLTIQRTQQEDSAVYLCASQRRQETQYFGPGTRLLVL.